This T cell receptor beta chain comes out of a study of tumor and adjacent non-tumor tissue in lung cancer. The library came from three nested PCR rounds adapted from ARM-PCR protocols. TCRdb itself ran the multiplex PCR reads through MiXCR, one entry per CDR3 protein. The table lists roughly 75,000 distinct CDR3 sequences, around two thirds of them singletons. There are 17 residues in the CDR3. The V gene's germline CDR1 is SEHNR and CDR2 FQNEAQ (reference sequence). The J segment lost 5 bases and the V segment lost 0 bases, leaving 6 bases of the junction unmatched. The study, taken as a whole, reports: Tumor tissue had significantly higher TCR diversity than normal lung.

The template was RNA from unsorted bulk tissue. This non-tumor lung sample came from over 3 cm beyond the tumor edge. As concerns this clonotype: Its antigen is not known.

This sequence originates from a woman aged 45-60 years with non-small cell lung cancer. This chain uses TRBV7-9 with TRBJ1-4; 10 bases fit TRBD1. Sequences were obtained from distant non-tumor lung tissue. The CDR3 region has the DNA TGTGCCAGCAGCTTAGCAAGGGGACAGGGGATAAATGAAAAACTGTTTTTT. Protein product: CASSLARGQGINEKLFF.